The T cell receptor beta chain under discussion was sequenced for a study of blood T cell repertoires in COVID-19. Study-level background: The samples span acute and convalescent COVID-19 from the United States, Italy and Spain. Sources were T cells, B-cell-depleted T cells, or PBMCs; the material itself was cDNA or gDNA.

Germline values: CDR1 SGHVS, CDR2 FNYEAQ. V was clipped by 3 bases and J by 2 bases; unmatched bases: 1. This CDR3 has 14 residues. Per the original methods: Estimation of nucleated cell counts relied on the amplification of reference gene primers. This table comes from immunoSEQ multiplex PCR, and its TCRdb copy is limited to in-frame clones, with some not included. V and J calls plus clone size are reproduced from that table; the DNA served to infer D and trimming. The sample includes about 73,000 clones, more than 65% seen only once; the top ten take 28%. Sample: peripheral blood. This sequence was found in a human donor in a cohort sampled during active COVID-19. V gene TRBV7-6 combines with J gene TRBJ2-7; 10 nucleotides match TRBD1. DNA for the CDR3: TGTGCCAGCAGCTTGGGGACAGGGGCCTACGAGCAGTACTTC. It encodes CASSLGTGAYEQYF.